The T cell receptor (beta chain) described here comes from a study of blood T cells in healthy people across ages. Findings and limits, study-wide: The long-lived group displayed more naive CD4+ cells, plus higher diversity, than the aged donors did.

In regard to this clonotype: Its antigen remains unknown.

With a J-beta primer mix and a sample-barcoded 5' primer, a second PCR ran roughly 6 to 11 cycles. A template-switch adaptor with 12 random nucleotides tagged each cDNA molecule. In TCRdb, the 5' RACE reads were re-called with MiXCR into one record per CDR3 protein. The data show over 950,000 distinct CDR3 sequences, roughly 47% seen once. Donor samples were obtained from healthy Caucasian individuals from Russia, aged roughly 6 to 95. Each sample provided at least 5 micrograms of extracted total RNA. The TCR was taken from a woman aged 60-75 years in good health. Material: blood.

This CDR3 reads CASSRDRGETYEQYF. CDR3 nucleotide sequence: TGCGCCAGCAGCCGGGACAGGGGTGAAACCTACGAGCAGTACTTC. V is TRBV4-1 and J is TRBJ2-7, with 10 nucleotides matching TRBD1. Germline assignment: CDR1 MGHRA and CDR2 YSYEKL. V was pared by 4 bases and J by 2 bases, with 5 bases of the junction left unmatched. The CDR3 contains 15 residues.